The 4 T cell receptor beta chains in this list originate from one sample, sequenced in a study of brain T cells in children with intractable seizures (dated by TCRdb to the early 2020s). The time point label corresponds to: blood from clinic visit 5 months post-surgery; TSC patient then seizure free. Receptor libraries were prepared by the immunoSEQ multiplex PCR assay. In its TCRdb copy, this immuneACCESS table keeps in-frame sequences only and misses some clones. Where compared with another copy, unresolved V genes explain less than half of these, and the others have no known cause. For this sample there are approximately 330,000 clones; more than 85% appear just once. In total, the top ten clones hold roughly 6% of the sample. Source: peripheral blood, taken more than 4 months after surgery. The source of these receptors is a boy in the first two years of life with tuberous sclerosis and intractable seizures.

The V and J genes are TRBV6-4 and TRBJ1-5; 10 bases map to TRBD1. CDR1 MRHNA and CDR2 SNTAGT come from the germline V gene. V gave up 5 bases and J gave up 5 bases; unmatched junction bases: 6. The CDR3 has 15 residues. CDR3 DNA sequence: TGTGCCAGCAGTCTCAGGGACAGGGGCGATCAGCCCCAGCATTTT. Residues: CASSLRDRGDQPQHF.

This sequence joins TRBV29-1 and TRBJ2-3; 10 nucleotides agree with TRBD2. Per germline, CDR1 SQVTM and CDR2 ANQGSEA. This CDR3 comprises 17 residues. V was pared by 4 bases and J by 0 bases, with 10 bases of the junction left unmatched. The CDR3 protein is CSVGTSGVLTSTDTQYF. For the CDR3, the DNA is TGCAGCGTTGGGACTAGCGGAGTACTGACTAGCACAGATACGCAGTATTTT.

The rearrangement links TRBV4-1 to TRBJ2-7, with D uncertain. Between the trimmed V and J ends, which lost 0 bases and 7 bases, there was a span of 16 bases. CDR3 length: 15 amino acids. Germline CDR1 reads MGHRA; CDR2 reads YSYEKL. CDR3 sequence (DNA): TGCGCCAGCAGCCAAGATTGGTGGTCCGTCCGGGAGCAGTACTTC. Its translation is CASSQDWWSVREQYF.

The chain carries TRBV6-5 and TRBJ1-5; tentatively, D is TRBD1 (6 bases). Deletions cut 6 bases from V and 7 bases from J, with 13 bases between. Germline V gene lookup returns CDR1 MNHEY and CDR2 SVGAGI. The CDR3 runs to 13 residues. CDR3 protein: CASSSATGQPQHF. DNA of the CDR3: TGTGCCAGCAGCTCTGCTACAGGGCAGCCCCAGCATTTT.